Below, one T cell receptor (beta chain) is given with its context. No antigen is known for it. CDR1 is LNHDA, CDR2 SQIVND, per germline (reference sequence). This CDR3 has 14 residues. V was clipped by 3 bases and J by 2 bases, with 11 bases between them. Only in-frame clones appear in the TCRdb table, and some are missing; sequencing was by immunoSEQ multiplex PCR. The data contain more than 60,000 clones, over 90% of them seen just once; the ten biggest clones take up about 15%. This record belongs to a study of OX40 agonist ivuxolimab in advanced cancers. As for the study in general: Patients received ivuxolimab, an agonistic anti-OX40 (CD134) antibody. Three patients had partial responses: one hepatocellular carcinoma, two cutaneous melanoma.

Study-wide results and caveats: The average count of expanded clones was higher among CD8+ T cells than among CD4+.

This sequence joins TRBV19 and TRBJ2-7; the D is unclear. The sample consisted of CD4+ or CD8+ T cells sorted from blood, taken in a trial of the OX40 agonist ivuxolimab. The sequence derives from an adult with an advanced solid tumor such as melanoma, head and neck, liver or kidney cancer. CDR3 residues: CASSIGQFAYEQYF. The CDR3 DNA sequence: TGTGCCAGTAGTATCGGCCAGTTTGCCTACGAGCAGTACTTC.